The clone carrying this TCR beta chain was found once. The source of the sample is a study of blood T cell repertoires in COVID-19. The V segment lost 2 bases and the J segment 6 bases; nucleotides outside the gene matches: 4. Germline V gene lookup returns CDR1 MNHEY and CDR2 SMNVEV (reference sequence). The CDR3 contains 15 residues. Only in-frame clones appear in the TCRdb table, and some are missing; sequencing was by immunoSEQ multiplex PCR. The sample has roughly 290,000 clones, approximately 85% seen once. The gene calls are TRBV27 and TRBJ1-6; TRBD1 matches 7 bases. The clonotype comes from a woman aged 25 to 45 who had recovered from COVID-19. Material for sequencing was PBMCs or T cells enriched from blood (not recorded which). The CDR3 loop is CASSLVHRGNSPLHF. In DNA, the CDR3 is TGTGCCAGCAGTTTAGTCCACAGGGGTAATTCACCCCTCCACTTT.